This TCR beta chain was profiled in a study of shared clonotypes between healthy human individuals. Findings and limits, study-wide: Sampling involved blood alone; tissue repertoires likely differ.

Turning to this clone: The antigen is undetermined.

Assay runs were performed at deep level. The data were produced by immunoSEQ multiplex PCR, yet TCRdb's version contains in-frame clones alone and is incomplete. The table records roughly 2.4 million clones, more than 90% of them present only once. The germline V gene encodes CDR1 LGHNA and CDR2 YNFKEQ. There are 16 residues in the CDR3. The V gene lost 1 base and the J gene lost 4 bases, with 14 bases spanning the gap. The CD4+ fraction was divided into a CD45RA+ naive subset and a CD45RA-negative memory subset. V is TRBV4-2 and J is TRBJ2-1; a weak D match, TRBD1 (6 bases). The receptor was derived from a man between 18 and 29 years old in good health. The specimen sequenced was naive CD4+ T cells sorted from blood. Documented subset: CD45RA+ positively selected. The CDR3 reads CASSQGPGQQYNEQFF. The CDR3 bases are TGTGCCAGCAGCCAAGGGCCCGGACAGCAGTACAATGAGCAGTTCTTC.